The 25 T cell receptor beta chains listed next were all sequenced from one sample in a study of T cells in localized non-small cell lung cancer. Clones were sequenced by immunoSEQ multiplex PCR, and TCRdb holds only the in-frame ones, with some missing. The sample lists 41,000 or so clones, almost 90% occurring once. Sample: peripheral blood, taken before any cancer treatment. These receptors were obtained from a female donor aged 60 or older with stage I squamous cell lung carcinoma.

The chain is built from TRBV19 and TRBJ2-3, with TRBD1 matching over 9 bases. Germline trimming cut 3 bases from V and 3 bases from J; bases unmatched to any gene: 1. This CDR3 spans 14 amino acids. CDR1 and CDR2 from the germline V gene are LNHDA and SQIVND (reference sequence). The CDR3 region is CASSIDRGTDTQYF. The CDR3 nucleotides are TGTGCCAGTAGTATCGACAGGGGGACAGATACGCAGTATTTT.

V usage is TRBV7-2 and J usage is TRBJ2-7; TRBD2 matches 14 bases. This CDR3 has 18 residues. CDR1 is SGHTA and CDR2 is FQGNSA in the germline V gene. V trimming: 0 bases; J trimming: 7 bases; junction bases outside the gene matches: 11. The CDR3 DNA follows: TGTGCCAGCAGCTTAGCCCGAGGGGGACTAGCGGGAGAGGTTGAGCAGTACTTC. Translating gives CASSLARGGLAGEVEQYF.

The CDR3 sequence: CASSYGQGLRTRNNEQFF. In DNA, the CDR3 is TGTGCCAGCAGTTACGGACAGGGGCTAAGGACTAGGAACAATGAGCAGTTCTTC. The rearrangement joins TRBV2 to TRBJ2-1, with 9 bases that match TRBD1. CDR1 is SNHLY and CDR2 is FYNNEI in the germline V gene. CDR3 length: 18 amino acids. Unmatched junction bases numbered 16, after V lost 5 bases and J lost 5 bases.

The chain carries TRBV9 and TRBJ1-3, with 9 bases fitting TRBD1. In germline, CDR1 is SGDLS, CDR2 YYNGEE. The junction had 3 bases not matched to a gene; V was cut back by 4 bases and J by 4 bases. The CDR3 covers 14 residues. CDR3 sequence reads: CASSTGTGGNTIYF. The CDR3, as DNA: TGTGCCAGCAGCACCGGGACAGGGGGAAACACCATATATTTT.

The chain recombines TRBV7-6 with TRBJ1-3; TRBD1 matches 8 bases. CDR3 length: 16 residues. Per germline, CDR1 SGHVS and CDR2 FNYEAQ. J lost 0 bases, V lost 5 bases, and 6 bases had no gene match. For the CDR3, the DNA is TGTGCCAGCAGCACCGGACAGGGCCACTCTGGAAACACCATATATTTT. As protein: CASSTGQGHSGNTIYF.

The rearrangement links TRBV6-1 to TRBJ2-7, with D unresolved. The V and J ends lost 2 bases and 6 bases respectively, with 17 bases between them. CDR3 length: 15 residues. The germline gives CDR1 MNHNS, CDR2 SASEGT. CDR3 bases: TGTGCCAGCAGTGAAAGGAAGGACGTATGGGGCGAGCAGTACTTC. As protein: CASSERKDVWGEQYF.

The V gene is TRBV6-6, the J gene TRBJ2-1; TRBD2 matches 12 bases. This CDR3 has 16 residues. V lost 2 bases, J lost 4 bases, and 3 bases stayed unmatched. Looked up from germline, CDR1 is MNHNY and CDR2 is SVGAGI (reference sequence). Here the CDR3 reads CASSYGLAGLYNEQFF. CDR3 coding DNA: TGTGCCAGCAGTTACGGACTAGCGGGACTATACAATGAGCAGTTCTTC.

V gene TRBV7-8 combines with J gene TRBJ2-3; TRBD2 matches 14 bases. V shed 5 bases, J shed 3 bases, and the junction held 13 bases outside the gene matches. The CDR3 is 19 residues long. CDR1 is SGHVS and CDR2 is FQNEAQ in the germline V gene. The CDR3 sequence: CASSPRLAGGPKLTDTQYF. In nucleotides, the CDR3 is TGTGCCAGCAGCCCACGACTAGCGGGAGGGCCTAAACTGACAGATACGCAGTATTTT.

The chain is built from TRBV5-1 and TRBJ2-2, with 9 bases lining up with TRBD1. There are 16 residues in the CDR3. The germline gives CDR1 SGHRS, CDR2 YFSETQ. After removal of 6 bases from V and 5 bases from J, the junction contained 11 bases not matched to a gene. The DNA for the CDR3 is TGCGCCAGCACCCCCCGGGGACAGGGTTTAACCGGGGAGCTGTTTTTT. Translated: CASTPRGQGLTGELFF.

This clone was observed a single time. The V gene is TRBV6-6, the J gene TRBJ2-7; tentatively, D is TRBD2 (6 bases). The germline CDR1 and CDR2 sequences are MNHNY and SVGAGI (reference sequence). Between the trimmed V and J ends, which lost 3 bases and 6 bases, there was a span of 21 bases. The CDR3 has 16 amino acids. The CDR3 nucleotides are TGTGCCAGCAGTTATGTAAATAGACGGGAGATGGGCGAGCAGTACTTC. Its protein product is CASSYVNRREMGEQYF.

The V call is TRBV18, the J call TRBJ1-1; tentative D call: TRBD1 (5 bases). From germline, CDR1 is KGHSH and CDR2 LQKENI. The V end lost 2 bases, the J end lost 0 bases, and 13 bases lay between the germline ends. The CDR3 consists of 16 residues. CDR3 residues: CASSPGAYGLNTEAFF. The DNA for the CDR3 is TGTGCCAGCTCACCAGGGGCCTATGGGTTGAACACTGAAGCTTTCTTT.

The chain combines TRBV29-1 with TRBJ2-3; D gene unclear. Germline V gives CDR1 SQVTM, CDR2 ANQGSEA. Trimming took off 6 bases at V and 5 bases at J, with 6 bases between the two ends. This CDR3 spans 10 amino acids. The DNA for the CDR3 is TGCAGCGTGTTCCAAGATACGCAGTATTTT. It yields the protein CSVFQDTQYF.

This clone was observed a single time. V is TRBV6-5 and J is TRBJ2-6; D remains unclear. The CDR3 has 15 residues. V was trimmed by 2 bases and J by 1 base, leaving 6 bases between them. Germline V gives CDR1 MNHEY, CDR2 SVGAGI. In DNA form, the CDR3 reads TGTGCCAGCAGTTACGATTGGTCTGGGGCCAACGTCCTGACTTTC. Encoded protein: CASSYDWSGANVLTF.

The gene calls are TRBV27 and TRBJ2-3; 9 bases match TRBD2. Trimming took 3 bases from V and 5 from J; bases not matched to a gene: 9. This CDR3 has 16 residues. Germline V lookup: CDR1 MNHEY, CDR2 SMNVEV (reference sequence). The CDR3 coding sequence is TGTGCCAGCAGTTTCTTAGCGGGAGCGAGGGGAGATACGCAGTATTTT. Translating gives CASSFLAGARGDTQYF.

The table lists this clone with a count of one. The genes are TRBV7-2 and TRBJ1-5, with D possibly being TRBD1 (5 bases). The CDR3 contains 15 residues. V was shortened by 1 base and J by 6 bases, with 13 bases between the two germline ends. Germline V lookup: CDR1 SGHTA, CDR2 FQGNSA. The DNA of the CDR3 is TGTGCCAGCAGCTTAGATGCCCAGGGATTTCAGCCCCAGCATTTT. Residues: CASSLDAQGFQPQHF.

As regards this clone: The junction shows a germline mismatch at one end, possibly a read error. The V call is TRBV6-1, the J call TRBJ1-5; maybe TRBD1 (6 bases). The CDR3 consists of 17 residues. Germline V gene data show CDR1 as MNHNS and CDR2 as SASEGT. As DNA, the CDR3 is TGTGCCAGTAGTGGGGACTGGGGGCCTTGGGGCAATCAGCCCCAGCATTTT. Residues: CASSGDWGPWGNQPQHF.

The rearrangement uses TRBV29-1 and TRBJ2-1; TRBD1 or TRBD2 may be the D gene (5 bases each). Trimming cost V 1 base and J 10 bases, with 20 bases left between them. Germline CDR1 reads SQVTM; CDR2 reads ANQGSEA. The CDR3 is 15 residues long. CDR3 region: CSVEAARGGIAEQFF. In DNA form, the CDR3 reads TGCAGCGTTGAAGCGGCGAGGGGCGGAATAGCCGAGCAGTTCTTC.

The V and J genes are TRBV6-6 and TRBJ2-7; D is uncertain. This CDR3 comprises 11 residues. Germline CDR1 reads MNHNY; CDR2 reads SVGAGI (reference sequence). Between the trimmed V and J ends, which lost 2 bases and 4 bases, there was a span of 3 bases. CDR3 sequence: CASSYKYEQYF. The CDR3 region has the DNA TGTGCCAGCAGTTACAAATACGAGCAGTACTTC.

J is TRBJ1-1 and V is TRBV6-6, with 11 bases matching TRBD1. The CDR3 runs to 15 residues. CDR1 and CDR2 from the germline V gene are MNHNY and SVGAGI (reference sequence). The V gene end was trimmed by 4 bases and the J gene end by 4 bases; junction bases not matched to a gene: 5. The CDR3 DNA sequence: TGTGCCAGCAGTTCGGACAGGGGGCGCGTCACTGAAGCTTTCTTT. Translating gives CASSSDRGRVTEAFF.

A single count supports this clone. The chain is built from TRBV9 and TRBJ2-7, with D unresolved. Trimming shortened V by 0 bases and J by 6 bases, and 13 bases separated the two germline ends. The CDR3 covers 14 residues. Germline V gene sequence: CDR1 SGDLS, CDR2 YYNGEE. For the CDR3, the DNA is TGTGCCAGCAGCGTAGTCGGTACCCCCTCCGAGCAGTACTTC. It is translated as CASSVVGTPSEQYF.

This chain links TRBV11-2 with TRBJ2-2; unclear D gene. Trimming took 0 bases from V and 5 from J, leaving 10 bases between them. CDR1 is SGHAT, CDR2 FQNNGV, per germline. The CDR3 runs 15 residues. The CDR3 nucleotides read TGTGCCAGCAGCTTAGATTGGCTTTTTACCGGGGAGCTGTTTTTT. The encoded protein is CASSLDWLFTGELFF.

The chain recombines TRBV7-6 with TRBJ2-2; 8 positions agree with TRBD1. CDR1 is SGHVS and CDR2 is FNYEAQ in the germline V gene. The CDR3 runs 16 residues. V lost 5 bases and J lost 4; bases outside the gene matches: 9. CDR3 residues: CASSRFSTGATGELFF. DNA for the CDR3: TGTGCCAGCAGCCGGTTCTCGACAGGGGCCACCGGGGAGCTGTTTTTT.

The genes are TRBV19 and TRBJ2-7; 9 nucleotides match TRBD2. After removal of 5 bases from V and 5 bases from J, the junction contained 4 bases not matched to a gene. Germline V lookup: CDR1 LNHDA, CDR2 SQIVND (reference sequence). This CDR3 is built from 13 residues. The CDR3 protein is CASSRREGNEQYF. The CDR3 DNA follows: TGTGCCAGTAGTCGGCGGGAGGGCAACGAGCAGTACTTC. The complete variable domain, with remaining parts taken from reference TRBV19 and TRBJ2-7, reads DGGITQSPKYLFRKEGQNVTLSCEQNLNHDAMYWYRQDPGQGLRLIYYSQIVNDFQKGDIAEGYSVSREKKESFPLTVTSAQKNPTAFYLCASSRREGNEQYFGPGTRLTVT.

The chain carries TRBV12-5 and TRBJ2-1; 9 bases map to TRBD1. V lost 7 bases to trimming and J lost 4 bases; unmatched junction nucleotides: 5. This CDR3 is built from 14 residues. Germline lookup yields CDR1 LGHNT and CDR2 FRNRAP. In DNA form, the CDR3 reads TGTGCTAGTGTTGCGGGACAGGGTTACAATGAGCAGTTCTTC. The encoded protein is CASVAGQGYNEQFF.

The CDR3 spells CSVPSGAQDTQYF. The CDR3 DNA reads as TGCAGCGTTCCCTCGGGGGCTCAAGATACGCAGTATTTT. The chain links TRBV29-1 to TRBJ2-3; tentatively, D is TRBD1 or TRBD2 (6 bases each). Deletions cut 5 bases from V and 5 bases from J, with 14 bases between. The CDR3 consists of 13 residues. Per germline, CDR1 SQVTM and CDR2 ANQGSEA.